This T cell receptor beta chain was captured in a study of cytomegalovirus exposure and HLA in healthy donors. V lost 4 bases and J 0 bases, leaving 7 bases between the germline ends. CDR3 length: 13 amino acids. Germline CDR1 reads ENHRY; CDR2 reads SYGVKD. This clone was picked up one time. The table came from immunoSEQ multiplex PCR; TCRdb's copy has only in-frame clones and leaves some out. The data contain 100,000 to 150,000 clones, 90% to 95% of them singletons. The chain links TRBV10-3 to TRBJ2-7; D might be TRBD1 (6 bases). Sequenced material: PBMCs. This receptor was obtained from a woman under 30 in good health and CMV-seronegative. The CDR3 region is CAISGDNSYEQYF. The CDR3 region has the DNA TGTGCCATCAGTGGGGACAACTCCTACGAGCAGTACTTC.